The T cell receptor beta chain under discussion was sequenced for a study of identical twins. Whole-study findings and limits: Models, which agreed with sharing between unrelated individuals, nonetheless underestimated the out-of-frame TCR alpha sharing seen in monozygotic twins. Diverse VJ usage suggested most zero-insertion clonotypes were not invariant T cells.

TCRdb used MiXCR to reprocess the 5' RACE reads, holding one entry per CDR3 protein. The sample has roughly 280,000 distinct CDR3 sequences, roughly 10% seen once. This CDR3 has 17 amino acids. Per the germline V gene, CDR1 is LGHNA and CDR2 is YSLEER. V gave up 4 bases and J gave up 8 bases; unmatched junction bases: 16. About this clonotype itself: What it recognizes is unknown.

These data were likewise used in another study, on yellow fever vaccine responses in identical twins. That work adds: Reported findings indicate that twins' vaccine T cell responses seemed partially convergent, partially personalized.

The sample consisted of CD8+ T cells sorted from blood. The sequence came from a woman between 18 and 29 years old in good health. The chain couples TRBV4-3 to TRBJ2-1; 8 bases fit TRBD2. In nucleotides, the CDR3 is TGCGCCAGCAGCCTCCATAAAGGGACTAGAATTATCCATGAGCAGTTCTTC. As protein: CASSLHKGTRIIHEQFF.